This record looks at one T cell receptor (beta chain) sequence and its context. Per the original data handling: Scientists estimated how many nucleated cells there were by amplifying reference gene primers. Using immunoSEQ multiplex PCR, the repertoire was profiled, and TCRdb retains in-frame clones only, with some absent. The V and J calls and clone size come from that table; D and trimming were worked out from the DNA. In the table there are about 110,000 clones, 82% of which are singletons. This entry belongs to a study of blood T cell repertoires in COVID-19. The overall study: Sites across the United States, Italy and Spain contributed samples from acute and convalescent COVID-19. T cells, B-cell-depleted T cells, or PBMCs provided the cDNA or gDNA that served as material.

Germline trimming cut 3 bases from V and 1 base from J; bases unmatched to any gene: 2. CDR3 length: 15 amino acids. Germline assignment: CDR1 MDHEN and CDR2 SYDVKM. The origin of this receptor is an older man with acute or convalescent COVID-19. V gene TRBV28 combines with J gene TRBJ2-3; 9 bases match TRBD2. The sequenced sample was peripheral blood. CDR3 sequence: CASSFRGGGTDTQYF. The CDR3 DNA follows: TGTGCCAGCAGTTTCCGCGGGGGGGGCACAGATACGCAGTATTTT.